This T cell receptor (beta chain) was sequenced during a study of cytomegalovirus exposure and HLA in healthy donors. Regarding the study as a whole: Relative to the roughly 690-donor mean, N-insertions were reportedly fewer in an Asian-associated ancestry cluster in a later analysis. Among the CMV-associated chains, three were confirmed in vitro as specific for CMV antigens. Common viral pathogens were later found to be apparently linked to several of the most significant clusters.

The PCR had 60 Vbeta and 13 Jbeta primers. Assay used: immunoSEQ multiplex PCR; TCRdb lists only in-frame clones, some missing. Among 100,000 to 140,000 clones listed, roughly three quarters were seen once. This clone was counted a few times. Its specificity is not known. The V gene's germline CDR1 is SEHNR and CDR2 FQNEAQ (reference sequence). V shed 5 bases and J 0 bases; nucleotides not matched to a gene: 4. The CDR3 has 15 amino acids. The chain is built from TRBV7-9 and TRBJ1-3, with TRBD1 matching 7 bases. The receptor comes from a man aged 18 to 29 in good health and CMV-seronegative. Sequenced sample: PBMCs. In DNA form, the CDR3 reads TGTGCCAGCAGCCCCAGGGGGGACTCTGGAAACACCATATATTTT. Translation gives CASSPRGDSGNTIYF.